The TCR beta chain under discussion was sequenced for a study of T cell clones after liver transplantation. Overall study: TCRbeta sequencing after a pre-transplant mixed lymphocyte reaction identified graft-donor-reactive clones, later tracked in post-transplant blood. Tolerant meant at least one year fully off immunosuppression without liver enzymes above twice normal. The study's findings and limits: Small, mixed patient groups and varying post-transplant times limit these conclusions. The donor-reactive repertoire was only partly measurable in a couple of subjects, lacking donor cells.

Using immunoSEQ multiplex PCR, the repertoire was profiled, and TCRdb retains in-frame clones only, with some absent. The sample contains fewer than 65,000 clones, 60% to 80% of which appear only once. In this sample, this clone turned up a few times. Its antigen remains unknown. Germline V gives CDR1 ENHRY, CDR2 SYGVKD. V dropped 4 bases and J dropped 3; count of bases not matched to a gene: 5. The CDR3 extends over 14 amino acids. The V call is TRBV10-3, the J call TRBJ1-2; the match to TRBD1 covers 7 bases. This sequence originates from a human patient who received a liver transplant. Some T cells may be graft donor cells. This sample comprised CD4+ T cells from blood, obtained at the 22-month timepoint. The CDR3 nucleotides read TGTGCCATCAGTGCCTATACAGGGGACTATGGCTACACCTTC. Amino acid sequence: CAISAYTGDYGYTF.